This T cell receptor (beta chain) originates from a study of tumor-infiltrating lymphocytes in glioblastoma multiforme. Study observations and caveats: Just one glioblastoma patient contributed to the TCR-mutation comparison.

TCRB libraries came from RNA via three nested multiplex PCR rounds. Each CDR3 protein is one row after TCRdb ran MiXCR on the multiplex PCR reads. This sample has fewer than 40,000 distinct CDR3 sequences; approximately 66% occur once, and the top ten carry approximately 31%. Germline CDR1 and CDR2: LGHNA and YNFKEQ. The CDR3 has 16 amino acids. Concerning this clonotype itself: Antigen unknown. Germline and junction disagree at one end, which may indicate a read error.

V is TRBV4-2 and J is TRBJ2-1; D may be TRBD2 (7 bases). Input material: brain tumor tissue. This sequence originates from a male donor with glioblastoma. CDR3 nucleotide sequence: TGTGCCAGCAGCCAAGAACGCGGGGGCTCCTACAATGGGCAGTTCTTC. Translated: CASSQERGGSYNGQFF.